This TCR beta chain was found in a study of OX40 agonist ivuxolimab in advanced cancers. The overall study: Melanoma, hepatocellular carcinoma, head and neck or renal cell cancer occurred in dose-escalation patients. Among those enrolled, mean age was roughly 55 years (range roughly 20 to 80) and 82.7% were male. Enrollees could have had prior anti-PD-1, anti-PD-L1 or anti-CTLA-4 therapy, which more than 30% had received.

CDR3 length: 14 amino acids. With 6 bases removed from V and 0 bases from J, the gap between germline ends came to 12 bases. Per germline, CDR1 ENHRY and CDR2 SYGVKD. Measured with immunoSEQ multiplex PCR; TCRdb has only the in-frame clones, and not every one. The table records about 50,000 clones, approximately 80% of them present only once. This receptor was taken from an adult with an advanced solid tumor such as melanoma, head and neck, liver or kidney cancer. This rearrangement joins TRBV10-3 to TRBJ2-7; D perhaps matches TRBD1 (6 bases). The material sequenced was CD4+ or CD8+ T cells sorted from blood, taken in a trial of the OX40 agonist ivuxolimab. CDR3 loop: CAISRRGGSYEQYF. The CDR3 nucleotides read TGTGCCATCAGCCGCCGAGGGGGCTCCTACGAGCAGTACTTC.